This TCR beta chain comes out of a study of PD-1 blockade in classical Hodgkin lymphoma. Profiled with immunoSEQ multiplex PCR; TCRdb holds only in-frame clones, not every one. This table holds some 53,000 clones, around 86% found once. The time point is: cycle 4 day 1 (C4D1), after less than seven weeks of nivolumab. All patients experienced relapse after autologous stem cell transplantation, and brentuximab vedotin exposure was variable. Classifying best responses yielded complete response, partial response or progressive disease. The CDR3 is made up of 11 amino acids. Trimming removed 4 bases at V and 12 bases at J, with 12 bases between. From germline, CDR1 is MNHEY and CDR2 SVGAGI. Study results and caveats: A reduction in baseline TCR diversity was reportedly seen in newly diagnosed patients relative to healthy donors.

With respect to this clone: Antigen: not known.

The starting material was peripheral blood mononuclear cells (PBMCs), obtained before the fourth cycle of nivolumab. The sequence derives from a human donor with classical Hodgkin lymphoma. This rearrangement joins TRBV6-5 to TRBJ1-1; tentative D call: TRBD1 (6 bases). CDR3 sequence reads: CASSSRDMSFF. CDR3 DNA: TGTGCCAGCAGTTCCCGGGACATGTCTTTCTTT.